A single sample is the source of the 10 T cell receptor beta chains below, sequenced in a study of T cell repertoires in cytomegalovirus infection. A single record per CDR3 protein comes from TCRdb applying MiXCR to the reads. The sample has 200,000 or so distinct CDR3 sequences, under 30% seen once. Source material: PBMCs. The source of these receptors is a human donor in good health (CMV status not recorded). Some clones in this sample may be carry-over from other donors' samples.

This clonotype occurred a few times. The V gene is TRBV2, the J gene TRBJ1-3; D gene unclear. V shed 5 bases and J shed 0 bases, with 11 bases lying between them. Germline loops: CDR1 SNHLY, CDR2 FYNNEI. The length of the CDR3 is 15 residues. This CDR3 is CASSPDANSGNTIYF. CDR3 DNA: TGTGCCAGCAGTCCGGACGCCAACTCTGGAAACACCATATATTTT.

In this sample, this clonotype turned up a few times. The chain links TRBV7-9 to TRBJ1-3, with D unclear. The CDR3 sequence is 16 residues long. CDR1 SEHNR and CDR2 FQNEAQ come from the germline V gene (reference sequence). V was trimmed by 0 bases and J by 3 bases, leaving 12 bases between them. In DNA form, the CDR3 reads TGTGCCAGCAGCTTAGCGCAGAGGGTCATTGGAAACACCATATATTTT. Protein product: CASSLAQRVIGNTIYF.

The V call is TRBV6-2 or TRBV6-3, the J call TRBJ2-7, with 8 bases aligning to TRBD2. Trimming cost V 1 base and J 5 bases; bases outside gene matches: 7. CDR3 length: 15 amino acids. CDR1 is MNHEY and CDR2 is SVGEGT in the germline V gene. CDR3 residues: CASSYFAGGYHEQYF. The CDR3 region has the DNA TGTGCCAGCAGTTACTTTGCGGGGGGTTACCACGAGCAGTACTTC.

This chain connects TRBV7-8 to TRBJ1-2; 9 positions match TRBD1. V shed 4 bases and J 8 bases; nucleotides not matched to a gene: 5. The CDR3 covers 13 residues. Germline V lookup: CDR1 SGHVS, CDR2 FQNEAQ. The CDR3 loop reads CASSSGTGRGYTF. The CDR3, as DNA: TGTGCCAGCAGCTCCGGGACAGGGAGAGGCTACACCTTC.

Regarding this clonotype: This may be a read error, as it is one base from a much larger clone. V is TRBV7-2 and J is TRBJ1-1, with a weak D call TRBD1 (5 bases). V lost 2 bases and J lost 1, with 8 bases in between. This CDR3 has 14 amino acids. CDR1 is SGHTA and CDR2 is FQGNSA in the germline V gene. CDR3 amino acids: CASSLFQGNTEAFF. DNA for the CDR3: TGTGCCAGCAGCTTATTCCAGGGGAACACTGAAGCTTTCTTT.

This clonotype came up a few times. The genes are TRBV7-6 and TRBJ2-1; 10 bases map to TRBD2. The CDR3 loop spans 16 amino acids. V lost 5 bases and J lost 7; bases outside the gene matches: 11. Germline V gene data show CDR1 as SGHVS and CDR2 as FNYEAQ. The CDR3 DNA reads TGTGCCAGCAGCCCGTTAGCGGGGGGCAGGGGGAATGAGCAGTTCTTC. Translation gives CASSPLAGGRGNEQFF.

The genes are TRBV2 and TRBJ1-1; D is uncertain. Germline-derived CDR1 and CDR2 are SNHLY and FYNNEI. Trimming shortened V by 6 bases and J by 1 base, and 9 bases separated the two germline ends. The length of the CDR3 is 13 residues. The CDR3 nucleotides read TGTGCCAGCAGAGCGTGGGCGAACACTGAAGCTTTCTTT. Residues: CASRAWANTEAFF.

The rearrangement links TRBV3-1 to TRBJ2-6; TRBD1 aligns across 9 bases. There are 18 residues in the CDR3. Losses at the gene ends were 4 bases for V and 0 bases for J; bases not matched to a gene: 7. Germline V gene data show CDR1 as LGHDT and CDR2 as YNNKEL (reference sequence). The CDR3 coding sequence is TGTGCCAGCAGCCTAGACAGGGGGACTCTCTCTGGGGCCAACGTCCTGACTTTC. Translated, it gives CASSLDRGTLSGANVLTF.

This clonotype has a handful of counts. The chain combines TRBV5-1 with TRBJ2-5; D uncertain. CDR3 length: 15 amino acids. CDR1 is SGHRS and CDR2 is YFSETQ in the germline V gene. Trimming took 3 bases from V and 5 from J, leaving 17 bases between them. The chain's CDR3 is CASSSQLGFGETQYF. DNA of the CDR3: TGCGCCAGCAGCTCCCAACTGGGGTTCGGGGAGACCCAGTACTTC.

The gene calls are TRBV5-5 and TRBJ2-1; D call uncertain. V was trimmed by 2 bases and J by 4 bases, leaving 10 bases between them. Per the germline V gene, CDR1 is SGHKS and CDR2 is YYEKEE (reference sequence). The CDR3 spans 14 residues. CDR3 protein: CASSFPDGYNEQFF. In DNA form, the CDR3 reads TGTGCCAGCAGCTTCCCGGACGGATACAATGAGCAGTTCTTC.